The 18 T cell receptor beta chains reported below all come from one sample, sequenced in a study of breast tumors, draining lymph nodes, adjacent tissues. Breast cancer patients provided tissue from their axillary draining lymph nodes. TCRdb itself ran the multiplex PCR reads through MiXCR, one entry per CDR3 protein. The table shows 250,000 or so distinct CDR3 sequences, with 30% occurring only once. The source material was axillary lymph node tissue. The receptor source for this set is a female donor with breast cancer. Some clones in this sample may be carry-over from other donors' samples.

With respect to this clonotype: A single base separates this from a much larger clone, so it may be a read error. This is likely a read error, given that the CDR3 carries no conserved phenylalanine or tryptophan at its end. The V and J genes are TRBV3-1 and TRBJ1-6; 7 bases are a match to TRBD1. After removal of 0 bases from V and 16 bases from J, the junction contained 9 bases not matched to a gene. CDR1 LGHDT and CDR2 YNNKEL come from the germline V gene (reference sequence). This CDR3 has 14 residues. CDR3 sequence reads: CASSQDRDRGPLHL. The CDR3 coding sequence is TGTGCCAGCAGCCAAGATCGGGACAGAGGGCCGCTCCACCTT.

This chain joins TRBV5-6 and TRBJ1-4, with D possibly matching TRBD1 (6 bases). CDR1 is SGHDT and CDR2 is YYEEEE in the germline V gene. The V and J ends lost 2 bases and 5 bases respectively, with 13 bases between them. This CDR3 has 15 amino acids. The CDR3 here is CASSFWRGANEKLFF. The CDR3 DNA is TGTGCCAGCAGCTTCTGGAGGGGGGCCAATGAAAAACTGTTTTTT.

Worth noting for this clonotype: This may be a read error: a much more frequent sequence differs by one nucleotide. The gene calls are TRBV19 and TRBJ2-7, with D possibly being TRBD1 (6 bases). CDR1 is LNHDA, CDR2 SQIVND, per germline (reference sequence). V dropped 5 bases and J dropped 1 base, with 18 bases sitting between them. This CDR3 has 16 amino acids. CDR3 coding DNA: TGTGCCAGTAGTGTAGTCCTCAGGGGCTCGTCCTACGAGCAGTACTTC. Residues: CASSVVLRGSSYEQYF. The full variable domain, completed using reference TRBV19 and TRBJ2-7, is DGGITQSPKYLFRKEGQNVTLSCEQNLNHDAMYWYRQDPGQGLRLIYYSQIVNDFQKGDIAEGYSVSREKKESFPLTVTSAQKNPTAFYLCASSVVLRGSSYEQYFGPGTRLTVT.

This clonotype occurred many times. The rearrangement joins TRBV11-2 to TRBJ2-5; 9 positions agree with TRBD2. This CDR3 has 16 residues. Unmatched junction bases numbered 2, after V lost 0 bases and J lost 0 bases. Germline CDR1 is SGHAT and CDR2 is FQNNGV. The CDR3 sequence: CASSLEAGGHQETQYF. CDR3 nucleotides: TGTGCCAGCAGCTTAGAGGCGGGAGGGCACCAAGAGACCCAGTACTTC.

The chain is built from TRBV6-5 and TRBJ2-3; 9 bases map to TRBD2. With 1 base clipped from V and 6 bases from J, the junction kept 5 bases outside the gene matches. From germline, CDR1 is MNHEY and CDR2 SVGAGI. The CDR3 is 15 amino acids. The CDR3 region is CASSYWRGGRDTQYF. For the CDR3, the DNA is TGTGCCAGCAGTTACTGGCGGGGGGGGAGGGATACGCAGTATTTT.

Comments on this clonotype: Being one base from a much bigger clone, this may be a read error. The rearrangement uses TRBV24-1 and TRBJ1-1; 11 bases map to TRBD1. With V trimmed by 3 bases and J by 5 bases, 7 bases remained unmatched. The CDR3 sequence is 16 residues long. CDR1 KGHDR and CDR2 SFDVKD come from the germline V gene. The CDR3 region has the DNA TGTGCCACCAGTGATGGACAGGGGGCCCTCAGAACTGAAGCTTTCTTT. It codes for CATSDGQGALRTEAFF.

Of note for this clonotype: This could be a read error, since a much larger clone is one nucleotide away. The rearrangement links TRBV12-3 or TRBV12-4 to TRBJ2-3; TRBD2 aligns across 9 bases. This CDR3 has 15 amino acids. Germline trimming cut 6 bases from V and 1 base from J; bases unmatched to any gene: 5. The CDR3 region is CASRSIAGGTDTQYF. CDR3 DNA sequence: TGTGCCAGCAGATCTATAGCGGGGGGCACAGATACGCAGTATTTT.

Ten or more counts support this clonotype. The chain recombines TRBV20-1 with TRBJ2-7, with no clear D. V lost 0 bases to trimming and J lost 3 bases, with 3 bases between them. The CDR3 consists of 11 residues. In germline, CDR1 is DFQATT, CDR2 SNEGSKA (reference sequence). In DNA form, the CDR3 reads TGCAGTGCTAGAGAGGGCTACGAGCAGTACTTC. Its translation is CSAREGYEQYF.

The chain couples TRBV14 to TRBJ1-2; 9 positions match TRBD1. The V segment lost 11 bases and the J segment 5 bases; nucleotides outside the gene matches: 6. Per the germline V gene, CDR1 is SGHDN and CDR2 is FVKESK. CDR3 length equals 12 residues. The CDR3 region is CAPRDREYGYTF. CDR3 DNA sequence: TGTGCCCCCAGGGACAGGGAATATGGCTACACCTTC.

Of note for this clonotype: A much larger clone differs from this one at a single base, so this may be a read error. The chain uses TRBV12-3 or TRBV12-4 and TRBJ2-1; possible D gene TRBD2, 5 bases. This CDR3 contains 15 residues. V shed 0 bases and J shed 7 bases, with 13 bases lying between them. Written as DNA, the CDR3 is TGTGCCAGCAGTTTAGCCAGGAGGCCGGGGAATGAGCAGTTCTTC. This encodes CASSLARRPGNEQFF.

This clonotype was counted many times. The chain's CDR3 is CASSLWGNRPQHF. CDR3 in DNA: TGTGCCAGCAGCTTGTGGGGTAACCGGCCCCAGCATTTT. This chain joins TRBV5-8 and TRBJ1-5; D is ambiguous. The CDR3 extends over 13 amino acids. The germline V and J ends were trimmed by 1 base and 9 bases, with 11 bases remaining between them. Germline V gene sequence: CDR1 SGHTS, CDR2 YDEGEE.

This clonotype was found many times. CDR3 loop: CASSYTGSTNEKLFF. CDR3 nucleotide sequence: TGTGCCAGTAGTTACACAGGGTCAACTAATGAAAAACTGTTTTTT. The V and J genes are TRBV19 and TRBJ1-4; D is possibly TRBD1 (6 bases). CDR1 and CDR2 (germline): LNHDA, SQIVND (reference sequence). V dropped 5 bases and J dropped 0 bases, with 10 bases sitting between them. CDR3 length: 15 residues.

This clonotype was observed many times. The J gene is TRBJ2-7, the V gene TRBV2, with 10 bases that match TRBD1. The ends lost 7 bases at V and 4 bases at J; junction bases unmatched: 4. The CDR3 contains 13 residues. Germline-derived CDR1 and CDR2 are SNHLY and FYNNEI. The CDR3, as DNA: TGTGCCAGCAAGGGGACAGGGGTTTACGAGCAGTACTTC. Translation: CASKGTGVYEQYF. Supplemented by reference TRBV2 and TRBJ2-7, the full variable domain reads EPEVTQTPSHQVTQMGQEVILRCVPISNHLYFYWYRQILGQKVEFLVSFYNNEISEKSEIFDDQFSVERPDGSNFTLKIRSTKLEDSAMYFCASKGTGVYEQYFGPGTRLTVT.

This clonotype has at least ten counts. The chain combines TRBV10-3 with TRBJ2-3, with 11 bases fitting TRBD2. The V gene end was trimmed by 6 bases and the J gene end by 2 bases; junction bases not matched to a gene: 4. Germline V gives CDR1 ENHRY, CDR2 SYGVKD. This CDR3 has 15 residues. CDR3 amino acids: CAIRLAGGTTDTQYF. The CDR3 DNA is TGTGCCATCAGGTTAGCGGGAGGGACCACAGATACGCAGTATTTT.

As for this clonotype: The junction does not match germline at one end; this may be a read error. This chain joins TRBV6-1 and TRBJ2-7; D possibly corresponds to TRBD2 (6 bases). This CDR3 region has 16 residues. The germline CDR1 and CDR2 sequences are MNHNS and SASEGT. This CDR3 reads CASSEERALLKDEQYF. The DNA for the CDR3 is TGTGCTAGCAGTGAAGAGCGGGCTCTGCTCAAGGACGAGCAGTACTTC.

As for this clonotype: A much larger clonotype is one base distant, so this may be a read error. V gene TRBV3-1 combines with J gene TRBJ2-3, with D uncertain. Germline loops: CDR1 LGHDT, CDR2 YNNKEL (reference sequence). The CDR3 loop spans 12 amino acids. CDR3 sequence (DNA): TGTACCAGCAGCGTCCGGACAGATACGCAGTATTTT. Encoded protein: CTSSVRTDTQYF.

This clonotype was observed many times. The CDR3 sequence is CASSPLGATNEKLFF. CDR3 bases: TGTGCCAGCAGCCCCCTTGGGGCCACTAATGAAAAACTGTTTTTT. The J gene is TRBJ1-4, the V gene TRBV7-2; D perhaps matches TRBD1 (5 bases). Germline values: CDR1 SGHTA, CDR2 FQGNSA. V lost 5 bases to trimming and J lost 2 bases, with 12 bases between them. This CDR3 is 15 amino acids long.

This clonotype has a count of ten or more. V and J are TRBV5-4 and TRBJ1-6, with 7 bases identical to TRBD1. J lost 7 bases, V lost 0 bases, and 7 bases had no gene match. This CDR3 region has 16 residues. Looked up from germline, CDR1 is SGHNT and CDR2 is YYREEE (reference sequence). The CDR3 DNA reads TGTGCCAGCAGCTTGGGGTCCAGGGGGGCGAATTCACCCCTCCACTTT. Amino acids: CASSLGSRGANSPLHF.